This TCR beta chain emerged from a study of blood T cell repertoires in COVID-19. The wider study: T cells, B-cell-depleted T cells, or PBMCs supplied cDNA or gDNA.

V gave up 5 bases and J gave up 6 bases; unmatched junction bases: 11. The CDR3 runs to 16 residues. The germline V gene encodes CDR1 SGHTA and CDR2 FQGNSA. In the original processing: Cell counts per sample came from amplifying reference gene primers. The data were produced by immunoSEQ multiplex PCR, yet TCRdb's version contains in-frame clones alone and is incomplete. V and J calls and clone size are given by that table; D and trimming were obtained from the DNA. The sample carries roughly 150,000 clones, around 89% recorded once. Sequencing used peripheral blood. The sequence was obtained from a man in his sixties with active or convalescent COVID-19. The chain has TRBV7-2 and TRBJ2-5; 11 bases are shared with TRBD2. DNA of the CDR3: TGTGCCAGCAGCATCTCCGGGACTAGCGGTGAGAAGACCCAGTACTTC. Translating it yields CASSISGTSGEKTQYF. Combining the CDR3 with reference TRBV7-2 and TRBJ2-5 gives the whole variable domain GAGVSQSPSNKVTEKGKDVELRCDPISGHTALYWYRQSLGQGLEFLIYFQGNSAPDKSGLPSDRFSAERTGGSVSTLTIQRTQQEDSAVYLCASSISGTSGEKTQYFGPGTRLLVL.